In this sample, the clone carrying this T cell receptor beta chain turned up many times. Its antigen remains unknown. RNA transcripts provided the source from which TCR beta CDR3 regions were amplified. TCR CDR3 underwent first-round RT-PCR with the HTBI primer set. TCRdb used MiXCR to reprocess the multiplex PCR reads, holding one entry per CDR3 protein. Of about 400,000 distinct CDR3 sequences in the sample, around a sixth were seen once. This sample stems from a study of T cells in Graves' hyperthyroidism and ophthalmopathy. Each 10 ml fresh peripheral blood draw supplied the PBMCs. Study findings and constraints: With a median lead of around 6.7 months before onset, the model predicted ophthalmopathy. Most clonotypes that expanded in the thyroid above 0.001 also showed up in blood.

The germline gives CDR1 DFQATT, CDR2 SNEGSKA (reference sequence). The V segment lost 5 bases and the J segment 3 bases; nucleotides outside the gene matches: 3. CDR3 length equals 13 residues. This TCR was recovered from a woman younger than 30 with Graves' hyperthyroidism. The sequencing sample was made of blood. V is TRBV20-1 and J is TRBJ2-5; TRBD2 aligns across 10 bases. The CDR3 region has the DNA TGCAGTGCTTCTCTAGCGGGGGAAGAGACCCAGTACTTC. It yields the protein CSASLAGEETQYF.